Below are 30 T cell receptor beta chains sequenced from a single sample in a study of shared clonotypes between healthy human individuals. Produced via immunoSEQ multiplex PCR; TCRdb's table is partial and in-frame only. The data show millions of clones, 90% to 95% seen once. The sequenced material came from naive CD4+ T cells sorted from blood. Subset here: CD45RA+ positively selected. All receptors derive from a man between 18 and 29 years old in good health.

In its sample, this clone was seen many times. This chain connects TRBV7-9 to TRBJ2-3; perhaps D is TRBD1 or TRBD2 (5 bases each). The V and J ends lost 3 bases and 4 bases respectively, with 11 bases between them. Per the germline V gene, CDR1 is SEHNR and CDR2 is FQNEAQ (reference sequence). There are 14 residues in the CDR3. CDR3 nucleotide sequence: TGTGCCAGCAGCTTCGAGGGGCGGTCAGATACGCAGTATTTT. Its translation is CASSFEGRSDTQYF.

This clone was recorded only once. V gene TRBV27 combines with J gene TRBJ2-7; D is possibly TRBD1 (6 bases). V lost 0 bases and J lost 0, with 15 bases in between. The CDR3 sequence is 17 residues long. Looked up from germline, CDR1 is MNHEY and CDR2 is SMNVEV (reference sequence). The CDR3 sequence: CASSLSIQGRFSYEQYF. CDR3 DNA: TGTGCCAGCAGTTTATCGATTCAGGGGCGCTTCTCCTACGAGCAGTACTTC.

This chain links TRBV5-6 with TRBJ1-6; D remains ambiguous. The germline CDR1 and CDR2 sequences are SGHDT and YYEEEE. There are 15 residues in the CDR3. V was clipped by 0 bases and J by 0 bases, with 4 bases between them. As DNA, the CDR3 is TGTGCCAGCAGCTTGGCAGGCTCCTATAATTCACCCCTCCACTTT. Translation: CASSLAGSYNSPLHF.

In regard to this clone: This specimen includes other DNA sequences encoding the same CDR3. The rearrangement links TRBV6-5 to TRBJ1-1; D call uncertain. Germline V CDR1 and CDR2: MNHEY, SVGAGI. V dropped 2 bases and J dropped 4 bases, with 11 bases sitting between them. The CDR3 has 14 amino acids. CDR3 DNA sequence: TGTGCCAGCAGTTACGCCGGTAGGAGCACTGAAGCTTTCTTT. This codes for CASSYAGRSTEAFF.

This chain uses TRBV6-4 with TRBJ2-2, with TRBD1 matching 8 bases. J lost 7 bases, V lost 3 bases, and 4 bases had no gene match. The length of the CDR3 is 14 residues. The germline V gene encodes CDR1 MRHNA and CDR2 SNTAGT. The CDR3 loop is CASSEQGAVGELFF. The CDR3, as DNA: TGTGCCAGCAGTGAGCAGGGGGCGGTCGGGGAGCTGTTTTTT.

The chain recombines TRBV30 with TRBJ2-2, with no clear D. V dropped 0 bases and J dropped 5 bases, with 13 bases sitting between them. The CDR3 is made up of 15 amino acids. CDR1 GTSNPN and CDR2 SVGIG come from the germline V gene (reference sequence). CDR3 nucleotide sequence: TGTGCCTGGAGTGTCGTGGGCGCGTGGACCGGGGAGCTGTTTTTT. Protein product: CAWSVVGAWTGELFF.

This chain connects TRBV10-3 to TRBJ2-7, with a weak D call TRBD1 (5 bases). CDR3 length: 16 amino acids. Trimming stripped 2 bases from V and 0 bases from J, with 14 bases between. CDR1 ENHRY and CDR2 SYGVKD come from the germline V gene. DNA for the CDR3: TGTGCCATCAGTGAGCTTACAGGCTTGAGCTCCTACGAGCAGTACTTC. This encodes CAISELTGLSSYEQYF.

V and J are TRBV30 and TRBJ1-4; D call uncertain. V was pared by 3 bases and J by 8 bases, with 7 bases between. The CDR3 runs 11 residues. Germline V gives CDR1 GTSNPN, CDR2 SVGIG (reference sequence). The CDR3 loop reads CAWSGQEKLFF. The CDR3 DNA reads as TGTGCCTGGAGCGGGCAAGAAAAACTGTTTTTT.

The V and J genes are TRBV30 and TRBJ1-3; D is uncertain. V was shortened by 7 bases and J by 2 bases, with 15 bases between the two germline ends. Per germline, CDR1 GTSNPN and CDR2 SVGIG (reference sequence). The CDR3 is 14 residues long. CDR3 DNA sequence: TGTGCCTCAAGTACCGGTGGCACTGGAAACACCATATATTTT. Translated, it gives CASSTGGTGNTIYF.

A note on this clone: Mismatch with germline at one junction end may stem from a read error. Other DNA sequences in this sample translate to the same CDR3. This rearrangement joins TRBV18 to TRBJ2-2; 9 positions agree with TRBD2. The germline V gene has CDR1 KGHSH and CDR2 LQKENI. The CDR3 loop spans 15 amino acids. CDR3 nucleotide sequence: TGTGCCAGCTCGCCACTAGCGGGGAACACCGGGGAGCTGTTTTTT. Protein: CASSPLAGNTGELFF.

This clone was recorded a few times. The chain uses TRBV5-4 and TRBJ1-6; 9 nucleotides align to TRBD1. V was clipped by 4 bases and J by 9 bases; unmatched bases: 5. The CDR3 runs 14 residues. Germline CDR1 SGHNT, CDR2 YYREEE (reference sequence). CDR3 region: CASSLQGASSPLHF. CDR3 nucleotide sequence: TGTGCCAGCAGCCTACAGGGGGCGAGTTCACCCCTCCACTTT. Full variable domain (missing parts from reference TRBV5-4 and TRBJ1-6): ETGVTQSPTHLIKTRGQQVTLRCSSQSGHNTVSWYQQALGQGPQFIFQYYREEENGRGNFPPRFSGLQFPNYSSELNVNALELDDSALYLCASSLQGASSPLHFGNGTRLTVT.

The chain uses TRBV10-2 and TRBJ1-2, with 7 bases identical to TRBD1. This CDR3 is built from 14 residues. From germline, CDR1 is WSHSY and CDR2 SAAADI. Unmatched junction bases numbered 4, after V lost 5 bases and J lost 1 base. CDR3 in DNA: TGCGCCAGCAGTCGGTCAGGGGGTAACTATGGCTACACCTTC. Protein product: CASSRSGGNYGYTF.

This chain joins TRBV5-4 and TRBJ1-1; 10 nucleotides align to TRBD1. Germline CDR1 is SGHNT and CDR2 is YYREEE (reference sequence). V shed 4 bases, J shed 1 base, and the junction held 7 bases outside the gene matches. The CDR3 length is 16 residues. The CDR3 loop reads CASSRGQGMGNTEAFF. The CDR3 DNA sequence: TGTGCCAGCAGCAGGGGACAGGGGATGGGGAACACTGAAGCTTTCTTT.

This rearrangement joins TRBV30 to TRBJ2-3; no firm D call. Germline V gene sequence: CDR1 GTSNPN, CDR2 SVGIG (reference sequence). V lost 0 bases and J lost 11, with 12 bases in between. The CDR3 runs 12 residues. The CDR3 sequence: CAWSVKVQGQYF. The DNA of the CDR3 is TGTGCCTGGAGTGTTAAGGTCCAAGGGCAGTATTTT.

The chain employs TRBV5-1 and TRBJ1-1; tentatively, D is TRBD1 (5 bases). CDR3 length: 15 amino acids. CDR1 and CDR2 (germline): SGHRS, YFSETQ. Trimming took off 1 base at V and 4 bases at J, with 14 bases between the two ends. In nucleotides, the CDR3 is TGCGCCAGCAGCTTGTACCCAGGGTTAAGCACTGAAGCTTTCTTT. It codes for CASSLYPGLSTEAFF.

V gene TRBV19 combines with J gene TRBJ1-3; D gene uncertain. The germline gives CDR1 LNHDA, CDR2 SQIVND (reference sequence). The V end was cut by 3 bases, the J end by 2 bases, with 8 bases between. The CDR3 runs 14 residues. DNA of the CDR3: TGTGCCAGTAGTATCCGGCAACCTGGAAACACCATATATTTT. This sequence encodes CASSIRQPGNTIYF.

The chain joins TRBV5-1 to TRBJ2-3; D unclear. The CDR3 is 12 residues long. The V gene lost 4 bases and the J gene lost 3 bases, with 6 bases spanning the gap. The V gene's germline CDR1 is SGHRS and CDR2 YFSETQ. For the CDR3, the DNA is TGCGCCAGCAGCGAGGTGACAGATACGCAGTATTTT. Its protein is CASSEVTDTQYF.

Notes on this clone: The identical CDR3 is also encoded by other nucleotide sequences in the sample. The chain recombines TRBV30 with TRBJ2-1; 10 positions match TRBD2. This CDR3 is built from 15 residues. Germline CDR1 GTSNPN, CDR2 SVGIG (reference sequence). The ends lost 0 bases at V and 4 bases at J; junction bases unmatched: 3. The CDR3 DNA is TGTGCCTGGAGTGTACGTAGCGGGGGGTACAATGAGCAGTTCTTC. It yields the protein CAWSVRSGGYNEQFF.

J is TRBJ1-2 and V is TRBV2, with a tentative D call TRBD1 (5 bases). The CDR3 runs 13 residues. Trimming left V 1 base short and J 8 bases short, with 11 bases between. Germline assignment: CDR1 SNHLY and CDR2 FYNNEI. This CDR3 is CASSEVRGRGYTF. Here the CDR3 DNA reads TGTGCCAGCAGTGAAGTGAGGGGTCGGGGCTACACCTTC.

The chain recombines TRBV6-6 with TRBJ1-2, with D possibly being TRBD1 (6 bases). Germline loops: CDR1 MNHNY, CDR2 SVGAGI (reference sequence). The CDR3 runs 14 residues. The V end lost 5 bases, the J end lost 4 bases, and 14 bases lay between the germline ends. The CDR3 sequence: CASSRGDNPYGYTF. In DNA form, the CDR3 reads TGTGCCAGCAGTAGGGGGGACAACCCCTATGGCTACACCTTC.

The chain is built from TRBV9 and TRBJ2-2; no firm D call. V was shortened by 0 bases and J by 2 bases, with 8 bases between the two germline ends. This CDR3 spans 15 amino acids. The germline CDR1 and CDR2 sequences are SGDLS and YYNGEE. Written as DNA, the CDR3 is TGTGCCAGCAGCGTAGTAGACACTAACACCGGGGAGCTGTTTTTT. Residues: CASSVVDTNTGELFF.

In its sample, this clone was seen once. J is TRBJ2-3 and V is TRBV6-6, with unresolved D. Trimming left V 6 bases short and J 4 bases short, with 11 bases between. The CDR3 is made up of 13 amino acids. Germline V gives CDR1 MNHNY, CDR2 SVGAGI (reference sequence). Here the CDR3 DNA reads TGTGCCAGCAGCACCGTTACGGCAGATACGCAGTATTTT. Its translation is CASSTVTADTQYF.

Only one count was recorded for this clone. CDR3 protein: CASSPNPGVAETQYF. CDR3 bases: TGCGCCAGCAGCCCTAATCCAGGGGTTGCAGAGACCCAGTACTTC. This chain connects TRBV5-1 to TRBJ2-5; TRBD1 is a possible D gene (6 bases). V lost 4 bases, J lost 4 bases, and 17 bases lay in between. Germline CDR1 is SGHRS and CDR2 is YFSETQ. CDR3 length equals 15 residues.

The chain is built from TRBV5-6 and TRBJ1-6; D not certain. The CDR3 is 15 amino acids. Trimming stripped 0 bases from V and 3 bases from J, with 7 bases between. Germline V gene data show CDR1 as SGHDT and CDR2 as YYEEEE. The CDR3 loop reads CASSLVTVYNSPLHF. The CDR3 DNA sequence: TGTGCCAGCAGCTTGGTGACGGTCTATAATTCACCCCTCCACTTT.

A remark on this clone: This same CDR3 is encoded by further DNA sequences in the sample. The chain couples TRBV30 to TRBJ2-7; D gene ambiguous. V was clipped by 3 bases and J by 3 bases, with 9 bases between them. This CDR3 contains 12 residues. Germline CDR1 GTSNPN, CDR2 SVGIG (reference sequence). CDR3 DNA: TGTGCCTGGAGAGACACCTTCTACGAGCAGTACTTC. Translated, it gives CAWRDTFYEQYF.

The rearrangement uses TRBV10-1 and TRBJ2-3; D is uncertain. The CDR3 consists of 15 residues. With 2 bases removed from V and 5 bases from J, the gap between germline ends came to 14 bases. Germline loops: CDR1 WNHNN, CDR2 SYGVQD (reference sequence). CDR3 residues: CASSEAAAKQDTQYF. The CDR3 DNA reads TGCGCCAGCAGTGAGGCGGCGGCAAAACAAGATACGCAGTATTTT.

The V call is TRBV30, the J call TRBJ1-2; D is unclear. Per germline, CDR1 GTSNPN and CDR2 SVGIG (reference sequence). V lost 0 bases and J lost 3, with 8 bases in between. The CDR3 totals 13 residues. The CDR3 region has the DNA TGTGCCTGGAGTGTCAGTCTAGACTATGGCTACACCTTC. Amino acid sequence: CAWSVSLDYGYTF.

The chain carries TRBV27 and TRBJ2-7; 7 nucleotides align to TRBD1. V lost 2 bases to trimming and J lost 4 bases; unmatched junction nucleotides: 8. Germline loops: CDR1 MNHEY, CDR2 SMNVEV (reference sequence). There are 15 residues in the CDR3. The CDR3 protein is CASSLKPGQPYEQYF. Here the CDR3 DNA reads TGTGCCAGCAGTTTAAAACCGGGACAGCCATACGAGCAGTACTTC.

This chain links TRBV28 with TRBJ1-1; TRBD1 agrees at 9 bases. The CDR3 spans 16 residues. V shed 2 bases and J 4 bases; nucleotides not matched to a gene: 8. CDR1 is MDHEN, CDR2 SYDVKM, per germline. The CDR3 here is CASSLPPGTGTTEAFF. The CDR3 DNA reads TGTGCCAGCAGTTTACCCCCTGGGACAGGGACCACTGAAGCTTTCTTT.

The rearrangement joins TRBV6-1 to TRBJ1-3; D remains unclear. Germline V gene sequence: CDR1 MNHNS, CDR2 SASEGT. V lost 1 base to trimming and J lost 7 bases, with 8 bases between them. The length of the CDR3 is 13 residues. This chain's CDR3 is CASSEGGSNTIYF. As DNA, the CDR3 is TGTGCCAGCAGTGAAGGTGGGAGTAACACCATATATTTT.